A selection of T cell receptor beta chains follows, all from one sample in a study of OX40 agonist ivuxolimab in advanced cancers. Method: immunoSEQ multiplex PCR; TCRdb's copy keeps in-frame clones and lacks some. The repertoire has 70,000 to 95,000 clones, around 94% of them found once; the top ten carry roughly 20%. Sequencing was performed on CD4+ or CD8+ T cells sorted from blood, taken in a trial of the OX40 agonist ivuxolimab. The receptors come from an adult with an advanced solid tumor such as melanoma, head and neck, liver or kidney cancer. CDR3s include the opening cysteine and the closing phenylalanine or tryptophan. D genes are given only for firm matches. Only some rows state a clone size, as once, few, many or a class for expanded clones.

clone_size: -
v_call: TRBV5-1
j_call: TRBJ1-2
cdr3_length: 14
d_call: -
cdr3_aa: CASSLEVTGYGYTF
cdr3_nt: TGCGCCAGCAGCTTGGAAGTGACAGGTTATGGCTACACCTTC

clone_size: once
v_call: TRBV27
j_call: TRBJ2-5
cdr3_length: 19
d_call: -
cdr3_aa: CASSPFRGSGALVRETQYF
cdr3_nt: TGTGCCAGCAGTCCCTTCCGGGGGAGTGGAGCCCTAGTCCGAGAGACCCAGTACTTC

clone_size: -
v_call: TRBV10-3
j_call: TRBJ2-7
cdr3_length: 11
d_call: -
cdr3_aa: CAIAASYEQYF
cdr3_nt: TGTGCCATCGCAGCTTCCTACGAGCAGTACTTC

clone_size: -
v_call: TRBV6-5
j_call: TRBJ2-4
cdr3_length: 13
d_call: -
cdr3_aa: CASSYGARGIQYF
cdr3_nt: TGTGCCAGCAGTTACGGGGCTAGGGGCATTCAGTACTTC

clone_size: -
v_call: TRBV6-5
j_call: TRBJ1-3
cdr3_length: 16
d_call: TRBD1
cdr3_aa: CASSWYDRGSGNTIYF
cdr3_nt: TGTGCCAGCAGTTGGTACGACAGGGGCTCTGGAAACACCATATATTTT

clone_size: -
v_call: TRBV4-1
j_call: TRBJ2-7
cdr3_length: 14
d_call: TRBD2
cdr3_aa: CASSQRAGPYEQYF
cdr3_nt: TGCGCCAGCAGCCAGCGAGCGGGGCCCTACGAGCAGTACTTC

clone_size: -
v_call: TRBV7-9
j_call: TRBJ1-5
cdr3_length: 14
d_call: -
cdr3_aa: CASSLRGGNQPQHF
cdr3_nt: TGTGCCAGCAGCTTACGAGGGGGCAATCAGCCCCAGCATTTT

clone_size: few
v_call: TRBV7-9
j_call: TRBJ1-2
cdr3_length: 15
d_call: TRBD1
cdr3_aa: CASSLRSRTGDGYTF
cdr3_nt: TGTGCCAGCAGCTTAAGGTCACGGACAGGGGATGGCTACACCTTC

clone_size: -
v_call: TRBV2
j_call: TRBJ2-1
cdr3_length: 16
d_call: -
cdr3_aa: CASSEAGRGSFNEQFF
cdr3_nt: TGTGCCAGCAGTGAAGCGGGGCGGGGATCATTCAATGAGCAGTTCTTC

clone_size: -
v_call: TRBV4-2
j_call: TRBJ2-7
cdr3_length: 15
d_call: TRBD1
cdr3_aa: CASSQATTGGGEQYF
cdr3_nt: TGTGCCAGCAGCCAAGCTACGACAGGGGGGGGAGAGCAGTACTTC

clone_size: -
v_call: TRBV27
j_call: TRBJ2-7
cdr3_length: 14
d_call: TRBD1
cdr3_aa: CASSFGQGTYEQYF
cdr3_nt: TGTGCCAGCAGTTTTGGACAGGGTACCTACGAGCAGTACTTC

clone_size: -
v_call: TRBV7-8
j_call: TRBJ1-2
cdr3_length: 11
d_call: -
cdr3_aa: CASTDSYGYTF
cdr3_nt: TGTGCCAGCACGGATTCATATGGCTACACCTTC

clone_size: few
v_call: TRBV4-3
j_call: TRBJ2-1
cdr3_length: 18
d_call: TRBD2
cdr3_aa: CASSQDWGPGGPDNEQFF
cdr3_nt: TGCGCCAGCAGCCAAGATTGGGGACCGGGAGGGCCCGACAATGAGCAGTTCTTC

clone_size: once
v_call: TRBV7-2
j_call: TRBJ1-5
cdr3_length: 15
d_call: TRBD1
cdr3_aa: CASSSWTGMNQPQHF
cdr3_nt: TGTGCCAGCAGCTCCTGGACAGGTATGAATCAGCCCCAGCATTTT

clone_size: -
v_call: TRBV5-5
j_call: TRBJ1-5
cdr3_length: 15
d_call: TRBD1
cdr3_aa: CASSPTGGRWQPQHF
cdr3_nt: TGTGCCAGCAGCCCCACAGGGGGCCGTTGGCAGCCCCAGCATTTT

clone_size: -
v_call: TRBV19
j_call: TRBJ2-7
cdr3_length: 13
d_call: -
cdr3_aa: CASGLGGSYEQYF
cdr3_nt: TGTGCCAGTGGCTTGGGGGGCTCCTACGAGCAGTACTTC

clone_size: -
v_call: TRBV7-9
j_call: TRBJ2-7
cdr3_length: 13
d_call: -
cdr3_aa: CASSLASSYEQYF
cdr3_nt: TGTGCCAGCAGCTTAGCGTCCTCCTACGAGCAGTACTTC

clone_size: -
v_call: TRBV29-1
j_call: TRBJ2-3
cdr3_length: 16
d_call: -
cdr3_aa: CSVEDIQPPSTDTQYF
cdr3_nt: TGCAGCGTTGAAGATATCCAGCCTCCTAGCACAGATACGCAGTATTTT

clone_size: -
v_call: TRBV19
j_call: TRBJ1-1
cdr3_length: 14
d_call: -
cdr3_aa: CASSLTGGSTEAFF
cdr3_nt: TGTGCCAGTAGTTTGACAGGCGGGAGCACTGAAGCTTTCTTT

clone_size: -
v_call: TRBV4-2
j_call: TRBJ2-3
cdr3_length: 16
d_call: TRBD2
cdr3_aa: CASSQLFSGGTDTQYF
cdr3_nt: TGTGCCAGCAGCCAACTTTTTAGCGGGGGAACAGATACGCAGTATTTT

clone_size: -
v_call: TRBV6-1
j_call: TRBJ1-5
cdr3_length: 16
d_call: -
cdr3_aa: CASSGMRDFLYQPQHF
cdr3_nt: TGTGCCAGCAGTGGGATGCGGGATTTTCTCTATCAGCCCCAGCATTTT

clone_size: -
v_call: TRBV9
j_call: TRBJ2-3
cdr3_length: 16
d_call: -
cdr3_aa: CASSVVSQGPTDTQYF
cdr3_nt: TGTGCCAGCAGCGTAGTCTCCCAGGGCCCCACAGATACGCAGTATTTT

clone_size: -
v_call: TRBV6-5
j_call: TRBJ1-2
cdr3_length: 12
d_call: -
cdr3_aa: CASAGGNYGYTF
cdr3_nt: TGTGCCAGCGCGGGGGGGAACTATGGCTACACCTTC

clone_size: -
v_call: TRBV21-1
j_call: TRBJ2-3
cdr3_length: 15
d_call: -
cdr3_aa: CASRRGPSATDTQYF
cdr3_nt: TGTGCCAGCAGAAGGGGCCCATCTGCCACAGATACGCAGTATTTT

clone_size: -
v_call: TRBV18
j_call: TRBJ1-5
cdr3_length: 18
d_call: -
cdr3_aa: CASSPQGLGRGGHQPQHF
cdr3_nt: TGTGCCAGCTCACCACAAGGCCTGGGGAGGGGAGGTCATCAGCCCCAGCATTTT

clone_size: -
v_call: TRBV6-5
j_call: TRBJ2-1
cdr3_length: 15
d_call: TRBD2
cdr3_aa: CASSYGTSGSNEQFF
cdr3_nt: TGTGCCAGCAGCTATGGGACTAGCGGTAGCAATGAGCAGTTCTTC

clone_size: -
v_call: TRBV7-9
j_call: TRBJ1-2
cdr3_length: 14
d_call: -
cdr3_aa: CASSLVGVAYGYTF
cdr3_nt: TGTGCCAGCAGCTTAGTCGGGGTTGCCTATGGCTACACCTTC